One sample yielded the 9 T cell receptor beta chains listed below, sequenced in a study of T-cell reconstitution after alpha-beta-depleted transplantation in children. It was with unique molecular identifiers that the TCRbeta library was prepared. TCRdb passed the PCR reads through MiXCR, listing each CDR3 protein once. Of about 500,000 distinct CDR3 sequences listed, approximately 32% are singletons. The source material was PBMCs from the stem cell graft donor, sampled from the stem cell graft. These receptor sequences come from a human donor who donated a stem cell graft to a child with aplastic anemia.

V gene TRBV5-5 combines with J gene TRBJ2-7; D not resolved. The CDR3 contains 14 residues. Trimming left V 0 bases short and J 0 bases short, with 7 bases between. The germline gives CDR1 SGHKS, CDR2 YYEKEE (reference sequence). The chain's CDR3 is CASSLVVVSYEQYF. CDR3 sequence (DNA): TGTGCCAGCAGCTTGGTGGTGGTCTCCTACGAGCAGTACTTC.

The CDR3 loop is CASSPALAGANEQFF. DNA of the CDR3: TGTGCCAGCTCACCAGCACTAGCGGGGGCGAATGAGCAGTTCTTC. The gene calls are TRBV18 and TRBJ2-1, with 11 bases that match TRBD2. The CDR3 has 15 amino acids. CDR1 KGHSH and CDR2 LQKENI come from the germline V gene. Trimming took 2 bases from V and 7 from J; bases not matched to a gene: 4. Full variable domain (remainder filled in from reference TRBV18 and TRBJ2-1): NAGVMQNPRHLVRRRGQEARLRCSPMKGHSHVYWYRQLPEEGLKFMVYLQKENIIDESGMPKERFSAEFPKEGPSILRIQQVVRGDSAAYFCASSPALAGANEQFFGPGTRLTVL.

This clonotype was recorded a few times. The rearrangement uses TRBV6-1 and TRBJ2-2; 9 bases are a match to TRBD2. Losses at the gene ends were 6 bases for V and 0 bases for J; bases not matched to a gene: 2. CDR1 is MNHNS and CDR2 is SASEGT in the germline V gene. The CDR3 length is 15 residues. The CDR3 DNA reads as TGTGCCAGCAGCGGACTAGCGCCGAACACCGGGGAGCTGTTTTTT. This translates into CASSGLAPNTGELFF.

This clonotype has only a few counts. The chain joins TRBV18 to TRBJ1-1; 9 bases fit TRBD1. The length of the CDR3 is 13 residues. The germline V gene has CDR1 KGHSH and CDR2 LQKENI. Trimming cost V 6 bases and J 10 bases; bases outside gene matches: 9. Here the CDR3 DNA reads TGTGCCAGCTCCGACAGGGGGTCGCGAGGAGCTTTCTTT. Translating it yields CASSDRGSRGAFF.

V usage is TRBV20-1 and J usage is TRBJ1-1; D ambiguous. This CDR3 spans 14 amino acids. Germline V gene sequence: CDR1 DFQATT, CDR2 SNEGSKA (reference sequence). V was clipped by 1 base and J by 2 bases, with 11 bases between them. The CDR3 DNA is TGCAGTGCTAGAGGGCAGTCCCTTAACACTGAAGCTTTCTTT. This codes for CSARGQSLNTEAFF.

This sequence joins TRBV6-2 or TRBV6-3 and TRBJ2-7; D uncertain. V was shortened by 1 base and J by 4 bases, with 5 bases between the two germline ends. This CDR3 has 12 amino acids. Looked up from germline, CDR1 is MNHEY and CDR2 is SVGEGT. CDR3 sequence: CASSYYLYEQYF. The CDR3 bases are TGTGCCAGCAGTTACTACTTATACGAGCAGTACTTC.

The chain has TRBV11-2 and TRBJ1-6, with TRBD1 as a possible D gene (5 bases). Germline loops: CDR1 SGHAT, CDR2 FQNNGV. The CDR3 covers 18 residues. V gave up 1 base and J gave up 0 bases, with 13 bases separating them. DNA for the CDR3: TGTGCCAGCAGCTTAGTGGGACTCCGGAGCTCCTATAATTCACCCCTCCACTTT. Its translation: CASSLVGLRSSYNSPLHF.

The chain recombines TRBV7-6 with TRBJ2-1, with D hard to call. The germline V gene has CDR1 SGHVS and CDR2 FNYEAQ. V was trimmed by 5 bases and J by 10 bases, leaving 18 bases between them. This CDR3 region has 14 residues. CDR3 sequence: CASSPVASIGEQFF. The CDR3 region has the DNA TGTGCCAGCAGCCCCGTTGCCAGTATCGGGGAGCAGTTCTTC.

This clonotype has only one observation. This is likely a read error, given that the CDR3 carries no conserved phenylalanine or tryptophan at its end. The J gene is TRBJ1-5, the V gene TRBV9; 8 bases agree with TRBD1. CDR3 size: 14 residues. V shed 3 bases, J shed 2 bases, and the junction held 1 base outside the gene matches. From germline, CDR1 is SGDLS and CDR2 YYNGEE. The CDR3 here is CASSATGGNQPQHS. Written as DNA, the CDR3 is TGTGCCAGCAGCGCGACAGGGGGCAATCAGCCCCAGCATTCT.